This T cell receptor (beta chain) originates from a study of read filtering for tumor transcriptome and immune sequencing. Study information: DNase treatment preceded whole-transcriptome library preparation.

V was clipped by 1 base and J by 1 base, with 4 bases between them. The CDR3 is 13 amino acids. Per the germline V gene, CDR1 is SGHAT and CDR2 is FQNNGV. Molecular barcoded adaptors covering alpha/delta and beta/gamma chains were used on around 370 ng RNA. Each CDR3 protein is one row after TCRdb ran MiXCR on the reads. This table has thousands of distinct CDR3 sequences, roughly 15% appearing once. This sequence originates from a donor at least 40 years old with multiple myeloma. This rearrangement joins TRBV11-2 to TRBJ1-1; D unresolved. Sequences were obtained from a population of CD138-negative cells sorted from bone marrow. The CDR3 DNA reads TGTGCCAGCAGCTTAGCAAAGAACACTGAAGCTTTCTTT. As protein: CASSLAKNTEAFF.